The 28 T cell receptor beta chains in this list originate from one sample, sequenced in a study of cytomegalovirus exposure and HLA in healthy donors (dated by TCRdb to 2016 to 2017). Receptors were amplified or captured by the immunoSEQ multiplex PCR assay. For the multiplex PCR, a mixture combining 60 forward primers for TCR Vbeta segments and 13 reverse primers for TCR Jbeta segments was used. In TCRdb, the immuneACCESS table is reduced to in-frame sequences with V and J assigned. These tables do not hold every clone; where another copy was compared, an unresolved V gene accounts for under half, and the others remain unexplained. The sample table shows around 120,000 clones, and 8% to 10% are seen once. The ten largest clones capture less than 4% of the sample. The source material was PBMCs. These receptors all come from a man under 40 in good health and CMV-seronegative.

This chain joins TRBV19 and TRBJ1-1, with D hard to call. Trimming took off 5 bases at V and 0 bases at J, with 10 bases between the two ends. This CDR3 has 14 amino acids. Germline values: CDR1 LNHDA, CDR2 SQIVND (reference sequence). CDR3 DNA: TGTGCCAGTAGTCCCCGCCAGATGAACACTGAAGCTTTCTTT. It specifies CASSPRQMNTEAFF.

This clone came up a few times. This rearrangement joins TRBV12-5 to TRBJ2-5; D perhaps matches TRBD2 (5 bases). CDR1 and CDR2 (germline): LGHNT, FRNRAP. V was pared by 1 base and J by 2 bases, with 11 bases between. This CDR3 spans 15 amino acids. The CDR3 protein is CASGLAVAIQETQYF. In DNA, the CDR3 is TGTGCTAGTGGTTTGGCCGTAGCGATACAAGAGACCCAGTACTTC.

This clone was picked up a small number of times. The chain couples TRBV5-5 to TRBJ2-5; D not certain. CDR3 length: 15 residues. Trimming left V 2 bases short and J 4 bases short, with 15 bases between. Germline V gene data show CDR1 as SGHKS and CDR2 as YYEKEE (reference sequence). The CDR3 here is CASSFPQPGGETQYF. CDR3 nucleotides: TGTGCCAGCAGCTTCCCCCAGCCTGGCGGAGAGACCCAGTACTTC.

This chain joins TRBV7-6 and TRBJ2-1, with D uncertain. This CDR3 is 16 amino acids long. Germline V CDR1 and CDR2: SGHVS, FNYEAQ. V shed 0 bases and J shed 0 bases, with 9 bases lying between them. The CDR3 reads CASSLATRGSYNEQFF. The CDR3 bases are TGTGCCAGCAGCTTAGCGACACGTGGCTCCTACAATGAGCAGTTCTTC.

The V gene is TRBV19, the J gene TRBJ2-1; TRBD1 agrees at 7 bases. After removal of 4 bases from V and 2 bases from J, the junction contained 5 bases not matched to a gene. Per germline, CDR1 LNHDA and CDR2 SQIVND (reference sequence). The CDR3 extends over 15 amino acids. The CDR3 loop reads CASSSRDRAYNEQFF. The CDR3 nucleotides read TGTGCCAGTAGTAGCCGGGACAGAGCCTACAATGAGCAGTTCTTC.

This clone has only a few counts. The V gene is TRBV5-1, the J gene TRBJ2-5, with D possibly TRBD2 on 6 matching bases. Germline V gives CDR1 SGHRS, CDR2 YFSETQ. The CDR3 is 14 residues long. The V gene lost 2 bases and the J gene lost 4 bases, with 12 bases spanning the gap. The chain's CDR3 is CASSFERGGETQYF. DNA for the CDR3: TGCGCCAGCAGCTTTGAGAGGGGAGGAGAGACCCAGTACTTC.

The V gene is TRBV4-1, the J gene TRBJ2-6; 8 positions match TRBD2. Trimming at V came to 4 bases and at J to 2 bases, leaving 10 bases not matched to a gene. The CDR3 runs 18 residues. The germline CDR1 and CDR2 sequences are MGHRA and YSYEKL. CDR3 sequence reads: CASSPGGRVVTGANVLTF. In nucleotides, the CDR3 is TGCGCCAGCAGCCCGGGGGGGCGGGTGGTAACTGGGGCCAACGTCCTGACTTTC.

The chain has TRBV2 and TRBJ1-5; D is undetermined. The germline gives CDR1 SNHLY, CDR2 FYNNEI. Trimming left V 6 bases short and J 7 bases short, with 16 bases between. The CDR3 sequence is 14 residues long. CDR3 amino acids: CASRTHDPQQPQHF. In DNA form, the CDR3 reads TGTGCCAGCAGGACTCACGATCCTCAGCAGCCCCAGCATTTT.

This clone was seen a few times. This chain links TRBV30 with TRBJ2-3, with D hard to call. Germline values: CDR1 GTSNPN, CDR2 SVGIG (reference sequence). Trimming stripped 1 base from V and 7 bases from J, with 15 bases between. The length of the CDR3 is 14 residues. The CDR3 bases are TGTGCCTGGAGTGCCCCCGGTGTTTCGAATACGCAGTATTTT. Protein: CAWSAPGVSNTQYF.

The chain couples TRBV6-4 to TRBJ1-6; D not resolved. Trimming left V 2 bases short and J 10 bases short, with 9 bases between. CDR3 size: 13 residues. CDR1 is MRHNA and CDR2 is SNTAGT in the germline V gene. The CDR3 region has the DNA TGTGCCAGCAGTGACGCAGAGGGCTCACCCCTCCACTTT. Translated, it gives CASSDAEGSPLHF.

CDR3 amino acids: CASSWDREAFF. The CDR3 bases are TGTGCCAGCAGCTGGGACAGGGAAGCTTTCTTT. This rearrangement joins TRBV6-6 to TRBJ1-1; 8 positions agree with TRBD1. With V trimmed by 6 bases and J by 8 bases, 2 bases remained unmatched. This CDR3 has 11 residues. The germline gives CDR1 MNHNY, CDR2 SVGAGI (reference sequence).

This clone turned up a few times. The rearrangement links TRBV7-8 to TRBJ2-7, with 13 bases matching TRBD2. CDR3 length equals 15 residues. The germline gives CDR1 SGHVS, CDR2 FQNEAQ. The J segment lost 5 bases and the V segment lost 1 base, leaving 2 bases of the junction unmatched. The CDR3 loop is CASSLGLAGGNEQYF. The CDR3 DNA sequence: TGTGCCAGCAGCTTAGGACTAGCGGGAGGTAACGAGCAGTACTTC.

V gene TRBV9 combines with J gene TRBJ2-7; tentatively, D is TRBD2 (5 bases). The CDR3 runs 13 residues. Germline V gene lookup returns CDR1 SGDLS and CDR2 YYNGEE. V was clipped by 4 bases and J by 2 bases, with 10 bases between them. DNA of the CDR3: TGTGCCAGCAGCCCCAGCGGTACCTACGAGCAGTACTTC. This encodes CASSPSGTYEQYF. The variable domain in full, with the rest retrieved from reference TRBV9 and TRBJ2-7, is DSGVTQTPKHLITATGQRVTLRCSPRSGDLSVYWYQQSLDQGLQFLIQYYNGEERAKGNILERFSAQQFPDLHSELNLSSLELGDSALYFCASSPSGTYEQYFGPGTRLTVT.

A few counts support this clone. The chain links TRBV7-2 to TRBJ2-1; D unclear. Trimming shortened V by 1 base and J by 10 bases, and 20 bases separated the two germline ends. The CDR3 is 16 residues long. CDR1 is SGHTA, CDR2 FQGNSA, per germline. CDR3 coding DNA: TGTGCCAGCAGCTTAGATTTGAGCGCTCCCATCCGGGAGCAGTTCTTC. This codes for CASSLDLSAPIREQFF.

This clone turned up a few times. V and J are TRBV10-2 and TRBJ1-1; D remains ambiguous. The germline gives CDR1 WSHSY, CDR2 SAAADI. V gave up 1 base and J gave up 6 bases, with 9 bases separating them. This CDR3 has 13 residues. The CDR3: CASSEYAAAEAFF. In nucleotides, the CDR3 is TGCGCCAGCAGTGAGTATGCGGCCGCTGAAGCTTTCTTT.

The V call is TRBV18, the J call TRBJ2-7; 10 bases map to TRBD1. This CDR3 contains 15 residues. J lost 7 bases, V lost 2 bases, and 8 bases had no gene match. From germline, CDR1 is KGHSH and CDR2 LQKENI. This CDR3 reads CASSPGGTGAGEQYF. The CDR3 region has the DNA TGTGCCAGCTCACCAGGCGGGACAGGGGCCGGGGAGCAGTACTTC.

The chain employs TRBV30 and TRBJ2-3; D might be TRBD2 (5 bases). V lost 2 bases to trimming and J lost 4 bases, with 16 bases between them. The CDR3 is 15 amino acids. Per the germline V gene, CDR1 is GTSNPN and CDR2 is SVGIG (reference sequence). The CDR3 loop is CAWSRLLSGSDTQYF. The DNA of the CDR3 is TGTGCCTGGAGTAGGCTCCTCTCGGGATCAGATACGCAGTATTTT.

This clone has just a few counts. The chain has TRBV11-2 and TRBJ1-6; a weak D match, TRBD1 (6 bases). Germline values: CDR1 SGHAT, CDR2 FQNNGV. This CDR3 spans 15 amino acids. Trimming took 4 bases from V and 8 from J, leaving 15 bases between them. The CDR3 DNA follows: TGTGCCAGCAGCTCATACAGGGAAACGGATTCACCCCTCCACTTT. Translation gives CASSSYRETDSPLHF. Drawing the rest from reference TRBV11-2 and TRBJ1-6, the complete variable domain is EAGVAQSPRYKIIEKRQSVAFWCNPISGHATLYWYQQILGQGPKLLIQFQNNGVVDDSQLPKDRFSAERLKGVDSTLKIQPAKLEDSAVYLCASSSYRETDSPLHFGNGTRLTVT.

The chain employs TRBV11-2 and TRBJ2-2, with D perhaps TRBD1 (5 bases). The V gene lost 5 bases and the J gene lost 8 bases, with 18 bases spanning the gap. The CDR3 runs to 15 residues. Looked up from germline, CDR1 is SGHAT and CDR2 is FQNNGV. The CDR3 reads CASSPLSNAGGELFF. The CDR3 DNA reads as TGTGCCAGCAGCCCTCTAAGTAACGCAGGGGGGGAGCTGTTTTTT.

The sample holds a few counts of this clone. V gene TRBV19 combines with J gene TRBJ1-2, with 7 positions matching TRBD1. CDR3 length equals 15 residues. Germline V gene data show CDR1 as LNHDA and CDR2 as SQIVND (reference sequence). V was pared by 5 bases and J by 0 bases, with 6 bases of the junction left unmatched. The chain's CDR3 is CASSRTGSANYGYTF. For the CDR3, the DNA is TGTGCCAGTAGTCGGACAGGATCGGCTAACTATGGCTACACCTTC.

This clone was recorded a few times. Other DNA sequences of this sample code for an identical CDR3. The V and J genes are TRBV6-1 and TRBJ1-5, with D possibly being TRBD1 (5 bases). Germline V gene lookup returns CDR1 MNHNS and CDR2 SASEGT. The CDR3 is 13 residues long. Trimming shortened V by 0 bases and J by 6 bases, and 6 bases separated the two germline ends. In DNA, the CDR3 is TGTGCCAGCAGTGAAGCCGGGGGTCAGCCCCAGCATTTT. Translating it yields CASSEAGGQPQHF.

The gene calls are TRBV6-5 and TRBJ2-7, with 9 bases lining up with TRBD2. The CDR3 length is 16 residues. Trimming at V came to 0 bases and at J to 4 bases, leaving 7 bases not matched to a gene. Germline CDR1 is MNHEY and CDR2 is SVGAGI. The CDR3 DNA follows: TGTGCCAGCAGTTACTCGAGTAGCGGGAGTTTATACGAGCAGTACTTC. It specifies CASSYSSSGSLYEQYF.

This clone was recorded a few times. The V call is TRBV27, the J call TRBJ2-1, with D possibly TRBD1 on 6 matching bases. Between the trimmed V and J ends, which lost 5 bases and 6 bases, there was a span of 17 bases. CDR1 and CDR2 (germline): MNHEY, SMNVEV (reference sequence). CDR3 size: 15 residues. Here the CDR3 reads CASSPRYGGGNEQFF. The CDR3, as DNA: TGTGCCAGCAGTCCGCGTTATGGGGGCGGCAATGAGCAGTTCTTC.

The V call is TRBV10-3, the J call TRBJ2-2; TRBD2 agrees at 11 bases. CDR3 length equals 14 residues. With V trimmed by 5 bases and J by 8 bases, 4 bases remained unmatched. CDR1 ENHRY and CDR2 SYGVKD come from the germline V gene. CDR3 nucleotides: TGTGCCATCAGTCCGGGACTAGCGGATGGGGAGCTGTTTTTT. It yields the protein CAISPGLADGELFF.

This chain uses TRBV11-1 with TRBJ2-5, with a tentative D call TRBD1 (6 bases). V was pared by 2 bases and J by 4 bases, with 17 bases between. The CDR3 extends over 16 amino acids. CDR1 and CDR2 (germline): SGHAT, FQDESV (reference sequence). CDR3 DNA: TGTGCCAGCAGCTTACCCGTAGGCAGGGGCCCAGAGACCCAGTACTTC. Translated, it gives CASSLPVGRGPETQYF.

The chain has TRBV25-1 and TRBJ1-4; D gene uncertain. Trimming pared 5 bases from V and 8 bases from J, leaving 12 bases between. The CDR3 has 13 residues. In germline, CDR1 is MGHDK, CDR2 SYGVNS. This CDR3 is CASSFREREKLFF. CDR3 bases: TGTGCCAGCAGTTTTCGGGAGAGAGAAAAACTGTTTTTT.

A few counts support this clone. The V call is TRBV7-2, the J call TRBJ1-5; 8 positions match TRBD1. The CDR3 covers 14 residues. J was trimmed by 6 bases and V by 5 bases; bases with no gene match: 6. CDR1 and CDR2 from the germline V gene are SGHTA and FQGNSA. CDR3 DNA sequence: TGTGCCAGCAGCCCAGGACAGGGAGGTCAGCCCCAGCATTTT. It codes for CASSPGQGGQPQHF.

This clone was seen a handful of times. The rearrangement uses TRBV29-1 and TRBJ2-1; perhaps TRBD1 as D (5 bases). The CDR3 is 13 amino acids. Germline CDR1 SQVTM, CDR2 ANQGSEA. V was shortened by 4 bases and J by 7 bases, with 14 bases between the two germline ends. DNA of the CDR3: TGCAGCGTTGTCAGGGCCGAAGGAAATGAGCAGTTCTTC. This sequence encodes CSVVRAEGNEQFF.